The 28 T cell receptor beta chains below all came from one sample that was sequenced in a study of T cell responses to AZD1222 COVID-19 vaccine. The method was immunoSEQ multiplex PCR; TCRdb's version includes in-frame clones alone and lacks a portion of them. The profile shows tens of thousands of clones, roughly 89% of them singletons. The sample in question was peripheral blood, obtained on day 0 of AZD1222 vaccination. The source of these receptors is an adult in good health.

The rearrangement links TRBV7-8 to TRBJ1-5; D might be TRBD1 (6 bases). Germline V lookup: CDR1 SGHVS, CDR2 FQNEAQ. The CDR3 runs to 15 residues. Trimming stripped 5 bases from V and 2 bases from J, with 13 bases between. For the CDR3, the DNA is TGTGCCAGCAGCCAGAACAGGGTGGGCAATCAGCCCCAGCATTTT. Protein product: CASSQNRVGNQPQHF.

The chain's CDR3 is CASSQDPPGTYNEQFF. CDR3 DNA sequence: TGCGCCAGCAGCCAAGATCCCCCGGGAACCTACAATGAGCAGTTCTTC. This chain uses TRBV4-3 with TRBJ2-1, with a possible D match to TRBD2 (5 bases). CDR1 is LGHNA, CDR2 YSLEER, per germline. Trimming took off 0 bases at V and 2 bases at J, with 11 bases between the two ends. The CDR3 totals 16 residues.

V is TRBV27 and J is TRBJ2-5; 8 nucleotides align to TRBD1. Germline V lookup: CDR1 MNHEY, CDR2 SMNVEV (reference sequence). The CDR3 is made up of 17 amino acids. After removal of 6 bases from V and 4 bases from J, the junction contained 16 bases not matched to a gene. This CDR3 reads CASRRQGNRSIGETQYF. The CDR3 nucleotides are TGTGCCAGCAGGAGACAGGGGAATAGATCGATAGGAGAGACCCAGTACTTC.

This sequence joins TRBV5-1 and TRBJ1-1; D is unresolved. CDR1 and CDR2 from the germline V gene are SGHRS and YFSETQ. Trimming pared 4 bases from V and 0 bases from J, leaving 16 bases between. The CDR3 spans 16 residues. The CDR3 loop reads CASSTVLGGVNTEAFF. As DNA, the CDR3 is TGCGCCAGCAGCACCGTTTTGGGCGGGGTGAACACTGAAGCTTTCTTT. The whole variable domain, remainder taken from reference TRBV5-1 and TRBJ1-1, is KAGVTQTPRYLIKTRGQQVTLSCSPISGHRSVSWYQQTPGQGLQFLFEYFSETQRNKGNFPGRFSGRQFSNSRSEMNVSTLELGDSALYLCASSTVLGGVNTEAFFGQGTRLTVV.

CDR3 nucleotides: TGTGCCAGCAGCTTAGAGTCGGTCAGGGGAAGGGATCAGCCCCAGCATTTT. Its translation is CASSLESVRGRDQPQHF. The chain carries TRBV7-2 and TRBJ1-5, with D possibly matching TRBD1 (6 bases). Trimming removed 1 base from V and 5 bases from J, with 18 bases in between. The CDR3 extends over 17 amino acids. Germline CDR1 and CDR2: SGHTA and FQGNSA. The full variable domain, completed using reference TRBV7-2 and TRBJ1-5, is GAGVSQSPSNKVTEKGKDVELRCDPISGHTALYWYRQSLGQGLEFLIYFQGNSAPDKSGLPSDRFSAERTGGSVSTLTIQRTQQEDSAVYLCASSLESVRGRDQPQHFGDGTRLSIL.

The chain is built from TRBV28 and TRBJ2-5; the D gene is possibly TRBD1 (6 bases). The ends were cut back, 4 bases at V and 5 bases at J, with 14 bases in the middle. This CDR3 spans 14 amino acids. Germline V lookup: CDR1 MDHEN, CDR2 SYDVKM. The CDR3 region is CASSSVQGGETQYF. Written as DNA, the CDR3 is TGTGCCAGCAGTTCCGTACAGGGTGGTGAGACCCAGTACTTC.

The J gene is TRBJ1-4, the V gene TRBV29-1; possible D gene TRBD1, 5 bases. CDR1 and CDR2 from the germline V gene are SQVTM and ANQGSEA. This CDR3 comprises 13 residues. V dropped 4 bases and J dropped 5 bases, with 11 bases sitting between them. The CDR3: CSVGPGMNEKLFF. For the CDR3, the DNA is TGCAGCGTTGGGCCAGGGATGAATGAAAAACTGTTTTTT.

The rearrangement uses TRBV27 and TRBJ2-7, with TRBD1 identical over 8 bases. The CDR3 consists of 14 residues. Unmatched junction bases numbered 4, after V lost 6 bases and J lost 0 bases. CDR1 and CDR2 (germline): MNHEY, SMNVEV (reference sequence). CDR3 coding DNA: TGTGCCAGCAGCCAGACAGGGGTCTCCTACGAGCAGTACTTC. This gives the protein CASSQTGVSYEQYF.

This chain uses TRBV19 with TRBJ1-1; 8 bases align to TRBD1. Germline CDR1 LNHDA, CDR2 SQIVND (reference sequence). The CDR3 runs to 14 residues. V was clipped by 5 bases and J by 0 bases; unmatched bases: 2. CDR3 sequence (DNA): TGTGCCAGTAGTCGGACAGGGCTGAACACTGAAGCTTTCTTT. Its protein is CASSRTGLNTEAFF.

The chain carries TRBV20-1 and TRBJ2-1, with D perhaps matching TRBD1 (5 bases). Germline V lookup: CDR1 DFQATT, CDR2 SNEGSKA (reference sequence). This CDR3 contains 11 residues. Between the trimmed V and J ends, which lost 6 bases and 7 bases, there was a span of 10 bases. The CDR3 region is CSARQRNEQFF. CDR3 coding DNA: TGCAGTGCCCGACAGCGAAATGAGCAGTTCTTC.

This clone has just a few counts. The V gene is TRBV11-3, the J gene TRBJ1-6, with TRBD1 matching 7 bases. This CDR3 is built from 14 residues. V lost 6 bases, J lost 7 bases, and 6 bases stayed unmatched. Germline lookup yields CDR1 SGHNT and CDR2 YENEEA. This chain's CDR3 is CASSQGDINSPLHF. CDR3 DNA sequence: TGTGCCAGCAGTCAGGGGGACATCAATTCACCCCTCCACTTT.

This clone was recorded once. V gene TRBV2 combines with J gene TRBJ1-5; a possible D gene is TRBD1 (5 bases). Germline V gives CDR1 SNHLY, CDR2 FYNNEI. This CDR3 comprises 14 residues. V lost 7 bases, J lost 6 bases, and 16 bases lay in between. This CDR3 reads CASNGGPKGQPQHF. In nucleotides, the CDR3 is TGTGCCAGCAACGGGGGTCCCAAGGGTCAGCCCCAGCATTTT. Looking up the rest from reference TRBV2 and TRBJ1-5 gives the full variable domain: EPEVTQTPSHQVTQMGQEVILRCVPISNHLYFYWYRQILGQKVEFLVSFYNNEISEKSEIFDDQFSVERPDGSNFTLKIRSTKLEDSAMYFCASNGGPKGQPQHFGDGTRLSIL.

This sequence joins TRBV6-5 and TRBJ2-3; no clear D gene. V dropped 9 bases and J dropped 0 bases, with 13 bases sitting between them. The germline V gene has CDR1 MNHEY and CDR2 SVGAGI. This CDR3 spans 14 amino acids. CDR3: CASVGIASTDTQYF. CDR3 DNA: TGTGCCAGTGTCGGAATTGCTAGCACAGATACGCAGTATTTT.

CDR3 DNA sequence: TGTGCCAGCAGCTTAGAGTTGCGGGGGGAACCCGGGGAGCTGTTTTTT. Translating it yields CASSLELRGEPGELFF. V gene TRBV7-2 combines with J gene TRBJ2-2, with 8 bases fitting TRBD2. The CDR3 has 16 residues. Germline CDR1 and CDR2: SGHTA and FQGNSA. J was trimmed by 6 bases and V by 1 base; bases with no gene match: 7.

There are a few counts of this clone. The chain recombines TRBV30 with TRBJ1-5; 10 bases map to TRBD1. CDR3 length: 16 residues. V lost 2 bases, J lost 3 bases, and 7 bases stayed unmatched. Germline lookup yields CDR1 GTSNPN and CDR2 SVGIG (reference sequence). In DNA, the CDR3 is TGTGCCTGGAGTACACTAGGGACAGGGGACAATCAGCCCCAGCATTTT. Translating it yields CAWSTLGTGDNQPQHF.

V is TRBV7-2 and J is TRBJ1-4; TRBD1 might be the D (5 bases). The CDR3 extends over 14 amino acids. Germline CDR1 SGHTA, CDR2 FQGNSA. With 7 bases removed from V and 2 bases from J, the gap between germline ends came to 11 bases. The CDR3 is CASKNGATNEKLFF. CDR3 DNA sequence: TGTGCCAGCAAAAACGGGGCTACTAATGAAAAACTGTTTTTT.

This rearrangement joins TRBV4-3 to TRBJ2-7; D is perhaps TRBD1 (5 bases). The CDR3 runs 15 residues. Trimming stripped 1 base from V and 5 bases from J, with 15 bases between. Germline V lookup: CDR1 LGHNA, CDR2 YSLEER. The CDR3 is CASSQGTGFFDEQYF. The CDR3 DNA reads as TGCGCCAGCAGCCAAGGCACAGGTTTTTTCGACGAGCAGTACTTC.

The V gene is TRBV7-3, the J gene TRBJ1-1; no definite D call. The CDR3 has 13 residues. Germline CDR1 reads SGHTA; CDR2 reads FQGTGA. The V and J ends lost 5 bases and 1 base respectively, with 8 bases between them. The CDR3 protein is CASSQLANTEAFF. CDR3 bases: TGTGCCAGCAGCCAGCTAGCGAACACTGAAGCTTTCTTT. The entire variable domain, with the rest obtained from reference TRBV7-3 and TRBJ1-1, is as follows: GAGVSQTPSNKVTEKGKYVELRCDPISGHTALYWYRQSLGQGPEFLIYFQGTGAADDSGLPNDRFFAVRPEGSVSTLKIQRTERGDSAVYLCASSQLANTEAFFGQGTRLTVV.

The J gene is TRBJ1-4, the V gene TRBV19; D is uncertain. The CDR3 covers 11 residues. V was trimmed by 7 bases and J by 4 bases, leaving 4 bases between them. Per the germline V gene, CDR1 is LNHDA and CDR2 is SQIVND (reference sequence). The CDR3 is CASTGNEKLFF. The CDR3 region has the DNA TGTGCCAGTACTGGTAATGAAAAACTGTTTTTT.

This sequence joins TRBV7-8 and TRBJ2-7, with 8 bases matching TRBD1. V lost 3 bases to trimming and J lost 5 bases; unmatched junction nucleotides: 6. In germline, CDR1 is SGHVS, CDR2 FQNEAQ. This CDR3 contains 14 residues. The CDR3 nucleotides are TGTGCCAGCAGCTTCCGAGGACAGGGAGACGAGCAGTACTTC. Translation: CASSFRGQGDEQYF.

The chain has TRBV5-1 and TRBJ1-3; D is undetermined. The CDR3 loop spans 13 amino acids. Germline loops: CDR1 SGHRS, CDR2 YFSETQ. V was shortened by 1 base and J by 4 bases, with 6 bases between the two germline ends. This CDR3 is CASSLRQGNTIYF. The CDR3 DNA follows: TGCGCCAGCAGCTTGCGTCAAGGAAACACCATATATTTT.

The chain carries TRBV7-9 and TRBJ1-2; possibly TRBD1 for D (5 bases). The V end was cut by 2 bases, the J end by 0 bases, with 13 bases between. Germline loops: CDR1 SEHNR, CDR2 FQNEAQ (reference sequence). The CDR3 has 16 residues. CDR3 coding DNA: TGTGCCAGCAGCTTATCTGGAAGACAGACTAACTATGGCTACACCTTC. Protein sequence: CASSLSGRQTNYGYTF.

This chain connects TRBV24-1 to TRBJ2-3, with D maybe TRBD2 (7 bases). This CDR3 comprises 14 residues. CDR1 is KGHDR and CDR2 is SFDVKD in the germline V gene. V shed 9 bases and J shed 0 bases, with 12 bases lying between them. The CDR3 nucleotides are TGTGCCACCGAGGGGGGGTATAGCACAGATACGCAGTATTTT. The encoded protein is CATEGGYSTDTQYF.

In this sample, this clone turned up once. The V and J genes are TRBV28 and TRBJ1-2; no reliable D call. Germline lookup yields CDR1 MDHEN and CDR2 SYDVKM. V lost 3 bases, J lost 8 bases, and 10 bases lay in between. The CDR3 totals 12 residues. DNA of the CDR3: TGTGCCAGCAGTTTGGTGGAGGAAGGCTACACCTTC. Its protein is CASSLVEEGYTF.

The J gene is TRBJ2-1, the V gene TRBV5-3, with 8 bases identical to TRBD2. Being an ORF, TRBV5-3 has a function that is uncertain. The CDR3 contains 17 residues. V shed 1 base and J 4 bases; nucleotides not matched to a gene: 10. The CDR3 sequence: CARSLPQLAVSYNEQFF. The CDR3 nucleotides are TGTGCCAGAAGCTTGCCGCAACTAGCGGTTAGTTACAATGAGCAGTTCTTC.

The chain carries TRBV29-1 and TRBJ1-1; perhaps TRBD1 as D (5 bases). The germline V gene encodes CDR1 SQVTM and CDR2 ANQGSEA. V was cut by 5 bases and J by 2 bases, with 15 bases left in between. CDR3 length equals 14 residues. The CDR3 loop is CSVHLVRTNTEAFF. The CDR3 DNA reads TGCAGCGTTCATCTGGTACGGACAAACACTGAAGCTTTCTTT.

The chain has TRBV19 and TRBJ1-2; tentatively, D is TRBD1 (5 bases). V gave up 6 bases and J gave up 4 bases, with 18 bases separating them. The CDR3 loop spans 15 amino acids. Germline V gene sequence: CDR1 LNHDA, CDR2 SQIVND (reference sequence). CDR3 protein: CASSLDGHSGYGYTF. Here the CDR3 DNA reads TGTGCCAGTAGCCTAGATGGACATTCTGGCTATGGCTACACCTTC.

This chain links TRBV9 with TRBJ2-7; TRBD2 is a possible D gene (5 bases). Germline loops: CDR1 SGDLS, CDR2 YYNGEE. Trimming stripped 4 bases from V and 0 bases from J, with 8 bases between. The CDR3 totals 13 residues. This chain's CDR3 is CASSPTSSYEQYF. The DNA for the CDR3 is TGTGCCAGCAGCCCAACTAGCTCCTACGAGCAGTACTTC.